The 10 T cell receptor beta chains presented below share a single source sample, sequenced in a study of T cell responses to AZD1222 COVID-19 vaccine (dated by TCRdb to about 2021). Library creation used the immunoSEQ multiplex PCR assay. Not all clones reach the TCRdb copy of this immuneACCESS table, which keeps in-frame sequences only. Checked studies attribute under half of the gap to unresolved V genes and leave the rest unexplained. This sample holds 90,000 to 150,000 clones; about 90% were observed only once. Of the sample, about 2.5% falls within the top ten clones. The time point label, read with the paper, signifies: about 28 days (+/-7) after the second vaccine dose. Sample: peripheral blood, taken 28 days after the second AZD1222 dose. Receptors were obtained from an adult who received the AZD1222 COVID-19 vaccine.

This chain joins TRBV18 and TRBJ1-5; D remains unclear. The V end lost 3 bases, the J end lost 7 bases, and 10 bases lay between the germline ends. There are 13 residues in the CDR3. Per the germline V gene, CDR1 is KGHSH and CDR2 is LQKENI. CDR3 in DNA: TGTGCCAGCTCACCTGGACTTTCACAGCCCCAGCATTTT. As protein: CASSPGLSQPQHF.

The chain recombines TRBV5-1 with TRBJ2-7, with unresolved D. CDR1 is SGHRS and CDR2 is YFSETQ in the germline V gene. There are 13 residues in the CDR3. The ends were cut back, 0 bases at V and 7 bases at J, with 11 bases in the middle. The CDR3 region is CASSLEALGEQYF. The CDR3 coding sequence is TGCGCCAGCAGCTTGGAGGCATTGGGGGAGCAGTACTTC.

In nucleotides, the CDR3 is TGTGCCAGCAGCGTAGCGGAGGGATTTATGCATGGCTACACCTTC. Encoded protein: CASSVAEGFMHGYTF. V and J are TRBV9 and TRBJ1-2; D gene uncertain. The CDR3 totals 15 residues. Trimming left V 0 bases short and J 6 bases short, with 15 bases between. Germline loops: CDR1 SGDLS, CDR2 YYNGEE. The full variable domain, in which reference TRBV9 and TRBJ1-2 provide the parts outside the CDR3, is DSGVTQTPKHLITATGQRVTLRCSPRSGDLSVYWYQQSLDQGLQFLIQYYNGEERAKGNILERFSAQQFPDLHSELNLSSLELGDSALYFCASSVAEGFMHGYTFGSGTRLTVV.

This clone was observed once. V and J are TRBV3-1 (or the pseudogene TRBV3-2) and TRBJ1-1; TRBD1 aligns across 7 bases. Germline CDR1 is LGHDT and CDR2 is YNNKEL (reference sequence). CDR3 length: 13 residues. Trimming cost V 5 bases and J 2 bases; bases outside gene matches: 2. CDR3 amino acids: CASSDRENTEAFF. CDR3 DNA: TGTGCCAGCAGCGACAGGGAAAACACTGAAGCTTTCTTT.

The chain combines TRBV4-2 with TRBJ1-2, with TRBD1 identical over 9 bases. The length of the CDR3 is 15 residues. Germline lookup yields CDR1 LGHNA and CDR2 YNFKEQ. V shed 4 bases and J 3 bases; nucleotides not matched to a gene: 6. CDR3 coding DNA: TGTGCCAGCAGCCCTCGAACAGGGGGCCACTATGGCTACACCTTC. Residues: CASSPRTGGHYGYTF.

The chain recombines TRBV6-5 with TRBJ1-2, with D tentatively TRBD1 (5 bases). Germline V CDR1 and CDR2: MNHEY, SVGAGI. The length of the CDR3 is 11 residues. Between the trimmed V and J ends, which lost 8 bases and 7 bases, there was a span of 11 bases. The CDR3 sequence is CASGGGIGYTF. In DNA, the CDR3 is TGTGCCAGCGGGGGGGGAATTGGCTACACCTTC.

V gene TRBV15 combines with J gene TRBJ1-5, with D perhaps matching TRBD1 (5 bases). Trimming shortened V by 1 base and J by 7 bases, and 11 bases separated the two germline ends. The CDR3 contains 14 residues. Germline values: CDR1 LNHNV, CDR2 YYDKDF (reference sequence). In DNA, the CDR3 is TGTGCCACCAGCAGAGTAAGGGGCGGGCAGCCCCAGCATTTT. Amino acid sequence: CATSRVRGGQPQHF.

This chain joins TRBV28 and TRBJ1-2, with D possibly TRBD1 on 5 matching bases. This CDR3 comprises 15 residues. Per the germline V gene, CDR1 is MDHEN and CDR2 is SYDVKM. The V end lost 6 bases, the J end lost 8 bases, and 22 bases lay between the germline ends. Written as DNA, the CDR3 is TGTGCCAGCAGCCTCCGAACAGGATCCTTTACCGGCTACACCTTC. It yields the protein CASSLRTGSFTGYTF.

The V gene is TRBV29-1, the J gene TRBJ1-1, with 10 positions matching TRBD1. The CDR3 loop spans 13 amino acids. With 7 bases clipped from V and 4 bases from J, the junction kept 6 bases outside the gene matches. The V gene's germline CDR1 is SQVTM and CDR2 ANQGSEA. The CDR3 nucleotides are TGCAGCGCCGGACAGGGGGTAGGCACTGAAGCTTTCTTT. Encoded protein: CSAGQGVGTEAFF.

The CDR3: CASSQRGEGSTEAFF. DNA of the CDR3: TGTGCCAGCAGCCAAAGAGGGGAGGGGAGCACTGAAGCTTTCTTT. The J gene is TRBJ1-1, the V gene TRBV11-2, with D possibly TRBD1 on 5 matching bases. Germline assignment: CDR1 SGHAT and CDR2 FQNNGV. This CDR3 comprises 15 residues. Trimming pared 5 bases from V and 4 bases from J, leaving 17 bases between.